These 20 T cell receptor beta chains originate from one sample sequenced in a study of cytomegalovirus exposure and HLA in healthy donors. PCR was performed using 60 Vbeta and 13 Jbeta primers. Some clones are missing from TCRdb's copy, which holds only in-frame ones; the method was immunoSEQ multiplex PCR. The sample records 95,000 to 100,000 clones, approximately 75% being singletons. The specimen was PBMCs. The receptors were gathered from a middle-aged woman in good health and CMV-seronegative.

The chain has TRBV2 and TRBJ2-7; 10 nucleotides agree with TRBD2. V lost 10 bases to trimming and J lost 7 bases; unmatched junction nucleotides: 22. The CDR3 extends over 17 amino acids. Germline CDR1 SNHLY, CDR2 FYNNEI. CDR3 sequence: CATRRSGGAAASGEQYF. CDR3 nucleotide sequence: TGTGCCACCCGGAGGAGCGGGGGGGCCGCCGCTTCGGGGGAGCAGTACTTC. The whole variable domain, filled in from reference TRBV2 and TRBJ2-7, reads EPEVTQTPSHQVTQMGQEVILRCVPISNHLYFYWYRQILGQKVEFLVSFYNNEISEKSEIFDDQFSVERPDGSNFTLKIRSTKLEDSAMYFCATRRSGGAAASGEQYFGPGTRLTVT.

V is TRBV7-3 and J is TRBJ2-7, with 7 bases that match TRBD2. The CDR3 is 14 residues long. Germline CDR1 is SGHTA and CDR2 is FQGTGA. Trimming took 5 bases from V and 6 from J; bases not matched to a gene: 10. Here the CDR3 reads CASSPEGGVSEQYF. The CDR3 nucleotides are TGTGCCAGCAGCCCCGAGGGAGGGGTGAGCGAGCAGTACTTC.

The CDR3: CASSPKRTLRSETQYF. The DNA for the CDR3 is TGTGCCAGCAGCCCCAAGAGGACTTTACGGTCGGAGACCCAGTACTTC. The chain recombines TRBV14 with TRBJ2-5; weak D call: TRBD2 (5 bases). The germline V gene encodes CDR1 SGHDN and CDR2 FVKESK. Trimming left V 4 bases short and J 5 bases short, with 20 bases between. CDR3 length: 16 residues.

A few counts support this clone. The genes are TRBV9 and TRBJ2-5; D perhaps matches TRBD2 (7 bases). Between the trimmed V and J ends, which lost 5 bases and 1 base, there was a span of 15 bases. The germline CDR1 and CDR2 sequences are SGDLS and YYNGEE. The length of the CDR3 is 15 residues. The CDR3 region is CASSWEGGAQETQYF. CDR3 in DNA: TGTGCCAGCAGTTGGGAAGGGGGGGCCCAAGAGACCCAGTACTTC.

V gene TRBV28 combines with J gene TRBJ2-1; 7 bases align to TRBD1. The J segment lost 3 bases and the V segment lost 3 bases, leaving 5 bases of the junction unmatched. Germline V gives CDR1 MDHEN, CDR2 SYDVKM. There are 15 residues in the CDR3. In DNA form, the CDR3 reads TGTGCCAGCAGTTTCGACAGGGACAACTACAATGAGCAGTTCTTC. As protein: CASSFDRDNYNEQFF.

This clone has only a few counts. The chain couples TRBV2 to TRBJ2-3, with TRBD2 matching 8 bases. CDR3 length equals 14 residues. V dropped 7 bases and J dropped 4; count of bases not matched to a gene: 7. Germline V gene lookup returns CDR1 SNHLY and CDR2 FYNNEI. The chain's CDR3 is CASKGREVSDTQYF. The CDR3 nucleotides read TGTGCCAGCAAAGGGCGGGAGGTATCAGATACGCAGTATTTT.

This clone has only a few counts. This CDR3 is CASSRTGDGNYGYTF. CDR3 bases: TGTGCCAGCAGCCGGACAGGGGATGGGAACTATGGCTACACCTTC. The chain couples TRBV7-9 to TRBJ1-2; TRBD1 agrees at 9 bases. Losses at the gene ends were 5 bases for V and 2 bases for J; bases not matched to a gene: 6. CDR3 size: 15 residues. In germline, CDR1 is SEHNR, CDR2 FQNEAQ (reference sequence).

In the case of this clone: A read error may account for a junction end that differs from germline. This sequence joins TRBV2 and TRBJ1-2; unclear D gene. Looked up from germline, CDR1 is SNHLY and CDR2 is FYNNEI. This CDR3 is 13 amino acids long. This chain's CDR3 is CASSDDRLISLSF. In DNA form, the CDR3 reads TGTGCCAGCAGCGACGATAGACTAATTTCGTTGTCCTTC.

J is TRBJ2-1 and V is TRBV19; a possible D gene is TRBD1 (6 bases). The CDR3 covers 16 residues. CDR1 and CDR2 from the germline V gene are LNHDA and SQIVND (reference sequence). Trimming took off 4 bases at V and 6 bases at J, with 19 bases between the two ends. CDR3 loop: CASSNARRGPRNEQFF. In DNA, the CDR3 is TGTGCCAGTAGTAACGCGCGCAGGGGTCCGCGCAATGAGCAGTTCTTC.

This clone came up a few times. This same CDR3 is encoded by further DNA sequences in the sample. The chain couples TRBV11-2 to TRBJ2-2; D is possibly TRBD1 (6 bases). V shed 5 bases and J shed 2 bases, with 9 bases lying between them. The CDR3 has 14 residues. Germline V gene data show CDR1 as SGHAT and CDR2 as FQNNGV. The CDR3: CASSRRGNTGELFF. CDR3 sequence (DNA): TGTGCCAGCAGCCGCAGGGGTAACACCGGGGAGCTGTTTTTT.

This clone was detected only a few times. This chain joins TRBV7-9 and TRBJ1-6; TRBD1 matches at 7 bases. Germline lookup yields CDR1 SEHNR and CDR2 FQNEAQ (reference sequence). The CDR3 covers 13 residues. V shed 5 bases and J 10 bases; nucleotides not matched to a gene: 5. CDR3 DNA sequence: TGTGCCAGCAGCAAAACAGGGGAATCACCCCTCCACTTT. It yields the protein CASSKTGESPLHF. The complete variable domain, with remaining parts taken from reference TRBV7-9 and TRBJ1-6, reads DTGVSQNPRHKITKRGQNVTFRCDPISEHNRLYWYRQTLGQGPEFLTYFQNEAQLEKSRLLSDRFSAERPKGSFSTLEIQRTEQGDSAMYLCASSKTGESPLHFGNGTRLTVT.

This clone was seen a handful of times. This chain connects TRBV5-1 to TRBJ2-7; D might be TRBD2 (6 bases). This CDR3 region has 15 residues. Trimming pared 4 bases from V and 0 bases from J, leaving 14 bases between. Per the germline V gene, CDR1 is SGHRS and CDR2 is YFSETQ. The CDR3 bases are TGCGCCAGCAGCCCGCTAGCGAGCTTCTCCTACGAGCAGTACTTC. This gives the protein CASSPLASFSYEQYF.

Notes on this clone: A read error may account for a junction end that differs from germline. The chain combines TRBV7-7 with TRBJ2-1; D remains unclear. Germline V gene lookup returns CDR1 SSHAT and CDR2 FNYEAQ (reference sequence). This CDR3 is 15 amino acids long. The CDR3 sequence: CASSPHSESYNEQFF. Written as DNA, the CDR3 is TGTGCTAGCAGCCCACACAGTGAGTCCTACAATGAGCAGTTCTTC.

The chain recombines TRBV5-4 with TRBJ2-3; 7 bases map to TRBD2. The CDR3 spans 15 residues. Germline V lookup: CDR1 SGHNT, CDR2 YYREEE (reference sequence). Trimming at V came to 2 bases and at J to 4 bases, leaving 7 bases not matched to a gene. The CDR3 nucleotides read TGTGCCAGCAGCTTACCGGGGGGTGAGGCAGATACGCAGTATTTT. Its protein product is CASSLPGGEADTQYF.

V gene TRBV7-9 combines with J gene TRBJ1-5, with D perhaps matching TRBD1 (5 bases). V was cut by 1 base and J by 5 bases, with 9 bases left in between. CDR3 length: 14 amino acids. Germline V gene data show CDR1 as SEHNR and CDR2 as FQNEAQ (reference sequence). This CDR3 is CASSLEGTYQPQHF. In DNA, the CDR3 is TGTGCCAGCAGCTTAGAGGGGACTTATCAGCCCCAGCATTTT.

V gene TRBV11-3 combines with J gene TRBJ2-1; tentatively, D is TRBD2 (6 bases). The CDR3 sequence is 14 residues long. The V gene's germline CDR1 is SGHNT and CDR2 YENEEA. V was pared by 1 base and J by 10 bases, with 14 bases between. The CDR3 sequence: CASSLVAGRSEQFF. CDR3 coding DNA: TGTGCCAGCAGCTTAGTGGCGGGGCGGTCCGAGCAGTTCTTC. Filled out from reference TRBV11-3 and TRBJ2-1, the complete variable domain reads EAGVVQSPRYKIIEKKQPVAFWCNPISGHNTLYWYLQNLGQGPELLIRYENEEAVDDSQLPKDRFSAERLKGVDSTLKIQPAELGDSAVYLCASSLVAGRSEQFFGPGTRLTVL.

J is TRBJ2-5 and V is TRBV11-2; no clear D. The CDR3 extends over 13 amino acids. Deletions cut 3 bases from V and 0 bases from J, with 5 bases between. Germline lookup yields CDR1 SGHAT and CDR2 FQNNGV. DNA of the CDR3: TGTGCCAGCAGCTTCGGGTACCAAGAGACCCAGTACTTC. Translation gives CASSFGYQETQYF. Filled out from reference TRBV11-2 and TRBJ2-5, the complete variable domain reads EAGVAQSPRYKIIEKRQSVAFWCNPISGHATLYWYQQILGQGPKLLIQFQNNGVVDDSQLPKDRFSAERLKGVDSTLKIQPAKLEDSAVYLCASSFGYQETQYFGPGTRLLVL.

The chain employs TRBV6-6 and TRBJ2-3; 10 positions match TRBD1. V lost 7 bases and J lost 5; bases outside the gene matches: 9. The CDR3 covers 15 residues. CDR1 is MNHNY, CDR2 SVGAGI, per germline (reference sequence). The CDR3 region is CASIQTGGLLDTQYF. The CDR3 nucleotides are TGTGCCAGCATTCAGACAGGGGGCCTCTTAGATACGCAGTATTTT.

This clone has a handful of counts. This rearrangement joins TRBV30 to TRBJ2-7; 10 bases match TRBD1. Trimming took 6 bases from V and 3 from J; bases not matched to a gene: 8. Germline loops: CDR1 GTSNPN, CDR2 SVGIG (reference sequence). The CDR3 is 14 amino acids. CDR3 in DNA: TGTGCCTGTATAAAACGGGACAGGGGCTACGAGCAGTACTTC. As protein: CACIKRDRGYEQYF.

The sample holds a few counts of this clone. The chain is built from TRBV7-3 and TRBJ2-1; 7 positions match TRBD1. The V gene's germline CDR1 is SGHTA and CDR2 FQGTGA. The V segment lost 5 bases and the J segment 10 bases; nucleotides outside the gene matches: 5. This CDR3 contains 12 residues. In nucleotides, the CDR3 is TGTGCCAGCAGCCGCAGGGGGAACGAGCAGTTCTTC. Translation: CASSRRGNEQFF.